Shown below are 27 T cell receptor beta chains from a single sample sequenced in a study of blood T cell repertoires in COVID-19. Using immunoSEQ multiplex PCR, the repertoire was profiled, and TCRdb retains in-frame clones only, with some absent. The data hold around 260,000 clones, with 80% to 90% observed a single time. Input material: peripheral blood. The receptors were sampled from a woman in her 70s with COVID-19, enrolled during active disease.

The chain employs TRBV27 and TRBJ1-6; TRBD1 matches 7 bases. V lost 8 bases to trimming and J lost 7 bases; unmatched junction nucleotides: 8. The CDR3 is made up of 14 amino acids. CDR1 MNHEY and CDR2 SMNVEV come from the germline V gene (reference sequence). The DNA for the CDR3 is TGTGCCAGCGGATACCGGGACAGAAATTCACCCCTCCACTTT. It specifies CASGYRDRNSPLHF.

The CDR3 reads CASSPRTSSYNEQFF. The CDR3 nucleotides are TGTGCCAGCTCACCACGGACAAGCTCCTACAATGAGCAGTTCTTC. This chain links TRBV18 with TRBJ2-1, with D possibly being TRBD1 (5 bases). The CDR3 loop spans 15 amino acids. Germline CDR1 is KGHSH and CDR2 is LQKENI. The V gene lost 1 base and the J gene lost 0 bases, with 7 bases spanning the gap.

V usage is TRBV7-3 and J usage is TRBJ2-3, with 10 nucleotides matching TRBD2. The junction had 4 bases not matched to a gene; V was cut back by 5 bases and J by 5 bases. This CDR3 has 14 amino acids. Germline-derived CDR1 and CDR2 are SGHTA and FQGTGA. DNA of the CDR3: TGTGCCAGCAGCCTAGCGGGAGCGGTAGATACGCAGTATTTT. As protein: CASSLAGAVDTQYF.

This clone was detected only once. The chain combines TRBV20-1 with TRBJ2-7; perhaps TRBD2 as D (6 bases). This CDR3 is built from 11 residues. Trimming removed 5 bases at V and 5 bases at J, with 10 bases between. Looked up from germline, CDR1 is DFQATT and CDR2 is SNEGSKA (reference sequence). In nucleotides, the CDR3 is TGCAGTGCTGGGAGCGGGCACGAGCAGTACTTC. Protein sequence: CSAGSGHEQYF.

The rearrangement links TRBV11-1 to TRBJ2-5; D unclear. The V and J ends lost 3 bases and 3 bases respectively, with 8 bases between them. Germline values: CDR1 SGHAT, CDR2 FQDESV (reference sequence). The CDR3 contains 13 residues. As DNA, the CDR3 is TGTGCCAGCAGCTTCCAGTTAAAAGAGACCCAGTACTTC. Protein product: CASSFQLKETQYF.

The DNA of the CDR3 is TGTGCCAGCAGCCCGACAGGGTCGCTCGCGGTTGATACGCAGTATTTT. This encodes CASSPTGSLAVDTQYF. The V and J genes are TRBV3-1 (or the pseudogene TRBV3-2) and TRBJ2-3, with 7 bases aligning to TRBD1. The CDR3 spans 16 residues. Germline V gives CDR1 LGHDT, CDR2 YNNKEL (reference sequence). The junction had 13 bases not matched to a gene; V was cut back by 4 bases and J by 6 bases.

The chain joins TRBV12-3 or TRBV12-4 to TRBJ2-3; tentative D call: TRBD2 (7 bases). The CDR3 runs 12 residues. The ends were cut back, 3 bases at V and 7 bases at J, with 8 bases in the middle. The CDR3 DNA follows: TGTGCCAGCAGTTTGGGGGGGCATACGCAGTATTTT. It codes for CASSLGGHTQYF.

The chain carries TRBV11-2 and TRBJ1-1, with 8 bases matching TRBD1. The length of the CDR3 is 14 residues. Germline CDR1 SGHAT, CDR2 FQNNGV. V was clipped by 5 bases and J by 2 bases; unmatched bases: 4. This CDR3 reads CASSQDRVNTEAFF. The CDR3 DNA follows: TGTGCCAGCAGCCAGGACAGGGTCAACACTGAAGCTTTCTTT.

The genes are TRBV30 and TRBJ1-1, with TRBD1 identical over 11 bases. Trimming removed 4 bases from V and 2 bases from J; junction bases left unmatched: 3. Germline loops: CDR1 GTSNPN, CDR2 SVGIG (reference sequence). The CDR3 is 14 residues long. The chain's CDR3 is CAWKRTGGNTEAFF. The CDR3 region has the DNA TGTGCCTGGAAACGGACAGGGGGCAACACTGAAGCTTTCTTT.

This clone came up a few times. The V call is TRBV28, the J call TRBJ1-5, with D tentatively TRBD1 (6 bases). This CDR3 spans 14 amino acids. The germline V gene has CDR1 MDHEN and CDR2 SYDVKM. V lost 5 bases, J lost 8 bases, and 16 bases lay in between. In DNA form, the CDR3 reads TGTGCCAGCAGTCGGTTGGGAGGGGGTGAGCCCCAGCATTTT. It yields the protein CASSRLGGGEPQHF.

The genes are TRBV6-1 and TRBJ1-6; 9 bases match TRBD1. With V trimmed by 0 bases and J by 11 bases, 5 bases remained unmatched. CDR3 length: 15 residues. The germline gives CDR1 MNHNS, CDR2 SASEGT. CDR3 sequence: CASSEATGGMTPLHF. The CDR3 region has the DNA TGTGCCAGCAGTGAAGCGACAGGGGGTATGACACCCCTCCACTTT.

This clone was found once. The CDR3 reads CASSVVNWGQGGVNTEAFF. The CDR3 DNA follows: TGTGCCAGCAGCGTAGTTAATTGGGGACAGGGTGGGGTAAACACTGAAGCTTTCTTT. V is TRBV9 and J is TRBJ1-1, with 9 positions matching TRBD1. Losses at the gene ends were 0 bases for V and 2 bases for J; bases not matched to a gene: 14. Germline loops: CDR1 SGDLS, CDR2 YYNGEE. The CDR3 covers 19 residues.

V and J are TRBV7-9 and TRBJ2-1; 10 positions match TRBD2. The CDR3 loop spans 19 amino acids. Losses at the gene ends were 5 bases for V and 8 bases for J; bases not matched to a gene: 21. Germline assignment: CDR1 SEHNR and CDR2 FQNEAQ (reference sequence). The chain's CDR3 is CASSALQGLAVANQHEQFF. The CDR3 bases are TGTGCCAGCAGCGCCCTCCAAGGACTAGCGGTTGCCAACCAACATGAGCAGTTCTTC. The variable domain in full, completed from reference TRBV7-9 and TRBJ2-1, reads DTGVSQNPRHKITKRGQNVTFRCDPISEHNRLYWYRQTLGQGPEFLTYFQNEAQLEKSRLLSDRFSAERPKGSFSTLEIQRTEQGDSAMYLCASSALQGLAVANQHEQFFGPGTRLTVL.

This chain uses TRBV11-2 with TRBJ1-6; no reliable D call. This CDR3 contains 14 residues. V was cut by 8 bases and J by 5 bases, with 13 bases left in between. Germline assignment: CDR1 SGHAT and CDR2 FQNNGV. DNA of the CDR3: TGTGCCAGCGTCCGGGCCGGGGATAATTCACCCCTCCACTTT. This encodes CASVRAGDNSPLHF.

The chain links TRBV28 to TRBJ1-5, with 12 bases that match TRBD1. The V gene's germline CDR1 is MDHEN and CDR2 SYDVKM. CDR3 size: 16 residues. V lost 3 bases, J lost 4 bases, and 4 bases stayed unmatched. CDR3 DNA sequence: TGTGCCAGCAGTTTCGGGACAGGGGGCAGGAATCAGCCCCAGCATTTT. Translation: CASSFGTGGRNQPQHF.

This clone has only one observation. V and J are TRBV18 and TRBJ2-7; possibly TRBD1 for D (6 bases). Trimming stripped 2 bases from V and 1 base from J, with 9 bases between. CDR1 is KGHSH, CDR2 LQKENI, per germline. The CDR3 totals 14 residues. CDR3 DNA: TGTGCCAGCTCACCAGGGGGCCATTCCTACGAGCAGTACTTC. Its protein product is CASSPGGHSYEQYF.

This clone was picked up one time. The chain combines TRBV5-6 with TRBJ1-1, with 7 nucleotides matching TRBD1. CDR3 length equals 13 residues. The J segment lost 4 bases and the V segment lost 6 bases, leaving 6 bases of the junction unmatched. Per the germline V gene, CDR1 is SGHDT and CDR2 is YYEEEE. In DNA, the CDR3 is TGTGCCAGCAAGGAGACAGGGCGCACTGAAGCTTTCTTT. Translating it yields CASKETGRTEAFF. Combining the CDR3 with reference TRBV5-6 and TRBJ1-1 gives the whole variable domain DAGVTQSPTHLIKTRGQQVTLRCSPKSGHDTVSWYQQALGQGPQFIFQYYEEEERQRGNFPDRFSGHQFPNYSSELNVNALLLGDSALYLCASKETGRTEAFFGQGTRLTVV.

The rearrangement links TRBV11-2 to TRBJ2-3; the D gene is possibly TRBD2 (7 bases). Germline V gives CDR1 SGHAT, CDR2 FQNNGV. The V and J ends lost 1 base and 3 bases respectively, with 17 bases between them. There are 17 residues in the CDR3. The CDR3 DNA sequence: TGTGCCAGCAGCTTAGGACCACGGGGGGCACTGACAGATACGCAGTATTTT. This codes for CASSLGPRGALTDTQYF.

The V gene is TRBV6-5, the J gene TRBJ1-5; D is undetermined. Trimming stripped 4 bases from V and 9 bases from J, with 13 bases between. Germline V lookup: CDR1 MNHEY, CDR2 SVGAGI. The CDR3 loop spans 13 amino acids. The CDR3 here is CASSSGRGWPQHF. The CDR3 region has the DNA TGTGCCAGCAGTTCAGGACGGGGTTGGCCCCAGCATTTT.

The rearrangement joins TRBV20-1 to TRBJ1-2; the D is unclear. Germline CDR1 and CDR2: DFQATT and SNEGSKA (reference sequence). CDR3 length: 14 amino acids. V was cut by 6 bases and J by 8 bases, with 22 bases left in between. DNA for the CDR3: TGCAGTGCCAGTGCCCCTTCGGAGGGTGGAGGCTACACCTTC. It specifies CSASAPSEGGGYTF.

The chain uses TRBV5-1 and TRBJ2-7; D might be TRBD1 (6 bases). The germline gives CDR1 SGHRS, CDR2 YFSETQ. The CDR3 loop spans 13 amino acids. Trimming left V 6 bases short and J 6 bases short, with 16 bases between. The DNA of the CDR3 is TGCGCCAGCAATGTTGATACAGGGACCGAGCAGTACTTC. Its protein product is CASNVDTGTEQYF.

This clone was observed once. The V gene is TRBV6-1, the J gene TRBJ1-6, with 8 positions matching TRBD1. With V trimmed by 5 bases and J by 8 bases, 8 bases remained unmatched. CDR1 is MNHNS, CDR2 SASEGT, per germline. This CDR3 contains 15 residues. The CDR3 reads CASSFPGQEYSPLHF. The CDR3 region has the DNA TGTGCCAGCAGTTTCCCGGGACAGGAATATTCACCCCTCCACTTT.

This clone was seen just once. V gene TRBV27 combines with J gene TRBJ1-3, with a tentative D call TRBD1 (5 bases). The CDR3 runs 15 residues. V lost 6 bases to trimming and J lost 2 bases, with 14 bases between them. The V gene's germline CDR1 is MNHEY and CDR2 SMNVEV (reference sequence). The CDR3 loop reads CASSTRGEPGNTIYF. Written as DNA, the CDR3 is TGTGCCAGCAGCACTCGGGGGGAGCCTGGAAACACCATATATTTT.

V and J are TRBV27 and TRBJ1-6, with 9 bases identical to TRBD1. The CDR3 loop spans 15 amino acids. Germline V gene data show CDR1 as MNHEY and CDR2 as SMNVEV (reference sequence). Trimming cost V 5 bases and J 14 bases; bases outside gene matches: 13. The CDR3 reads CASSLHSTGGNALHF. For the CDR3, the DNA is TGTGCCAGCAGTCTACATTCGACAGGGGGTAATGCCCTCCACTTT.

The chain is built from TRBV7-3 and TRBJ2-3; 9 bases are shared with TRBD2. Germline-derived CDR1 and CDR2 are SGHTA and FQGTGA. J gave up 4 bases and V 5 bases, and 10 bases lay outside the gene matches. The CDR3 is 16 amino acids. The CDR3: CASSLSTGLAADTQYF. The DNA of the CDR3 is TGTGCCAGCAGCCTTTCGACGGGACTAGCTGCAGATACGCAGTATTTT.

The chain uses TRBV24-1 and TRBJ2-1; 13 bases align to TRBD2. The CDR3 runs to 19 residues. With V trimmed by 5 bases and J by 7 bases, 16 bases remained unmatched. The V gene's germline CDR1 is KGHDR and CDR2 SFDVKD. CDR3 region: CATSARLAGGEAVRNEQFF. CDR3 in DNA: TGTGCCACCAGTGCTAGACTAGCGGGAGGTGAAGCGGTCAGGAATGAGCAGTTCTTC.

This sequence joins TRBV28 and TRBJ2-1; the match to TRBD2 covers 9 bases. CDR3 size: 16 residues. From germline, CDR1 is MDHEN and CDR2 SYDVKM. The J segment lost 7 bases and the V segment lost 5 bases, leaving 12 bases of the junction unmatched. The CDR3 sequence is CASSPPLLAGRNEQFF. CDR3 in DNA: TGTGCCAGCAGTCCCCCTTTGCTAGCGGGAAGGAATGAGCAGTTCTTC.